This TCR beta chain derives from a study of CD8+ T cells in alopecia areata. Germline V lookup: CDR1 MNHEY, CDR2 SVGAGI. There are 13 residues in the CDR3. V was clipped by 6 bases and J by 6 bases; unmatched bases: 3. Sequencing relied on a cDNA template that was reverse transcribed from extracted RNA. Libraries were prepared by immunoSEQ multiplex PCR; TCRdb keeps only in-frame clonotypes and omits some of them. The sample yields around 120,000 clones, approximately 53% seen once. The treatment is: oral pan-JAK inhibitor, 5-10 mg twice daily. In this sample, this clone turned up a few times. Specimen: CD4+ T cells sorted from blood, collected at week 4, from a patient treated with tofacitinib. The chain has TRBV6-5 and TRBJ2-1; 9 nucleotides align to TRBD2. The sequence came from a human donor with alopecia areata. The CDR3 nucleotides read TGTGCCAGCAGGGGACTAGCTGGCAATGAGCAGTTCTTC. Residues: CASRGLAGNEQFF.